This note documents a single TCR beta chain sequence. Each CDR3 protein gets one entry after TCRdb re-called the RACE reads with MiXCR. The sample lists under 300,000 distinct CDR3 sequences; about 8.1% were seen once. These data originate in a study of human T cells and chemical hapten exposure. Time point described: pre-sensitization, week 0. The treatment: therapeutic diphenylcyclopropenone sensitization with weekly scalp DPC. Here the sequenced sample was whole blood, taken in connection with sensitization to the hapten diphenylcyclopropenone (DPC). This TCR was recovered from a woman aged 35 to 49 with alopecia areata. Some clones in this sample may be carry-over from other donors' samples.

CDR3: CASSLAQGTGASPLHF. DNA for the CDR3: TGTGCCAGCAGTTTAGCGCAGGGGACAGGGGCCTCACCCCTCCACTTT. The gene calls are TRBV12-3 or TRBV12-4 and TRBJ1-6; 10 nucleotides line up with TRBD1. This CDR3 spans 16 amino acids. V lost 0 bases to trimming and J lost 10 bases; unmatched junction nucleotides: 6.